The 23 T cell receptor beta chains reported below all come from one sample, sequenced in a study of shared clonotypes between healthy human individuals. Repertoires were generated with immunoSEQ multiplex PCR, while TCRdb's copy carries only in-frame clones and drops some. The sample has over 850,000 clones; 75% to 85% are singletons. Sample: memory CD4+ T cells from PBMCs. Regarding subset: CD45RA-negative fraction. These receptors came from a man younger than 35 in good health. Some clones in this sample may be carry-over from other donors' samples.

This clone was detected only once. V is TRBV14 and J is TRBJ2-3; 12 bases map to TRBD2. The CDR3 has 16 amino acids. Germline trimming cut 5 bases from V and 2 bases from J; bases unmatched to any gene: 5. Germline loops: CDR1 SGHDN, CDR2 FVKESK. The CDR3 DNA reads as TGTGCCAGCAGCGTCCGACTAGCGGGAGTCACAGATACGCAGTATTTT. It translates to CASSVRLAGVTDTQYF.

This chain links TRBV28 with TRBJ2-7, with 11 positions matching TRBD1. The CDR3 spans 14 residues. Germline CDR1 MDHEN, CDR2 SYDVKM. J lost 11 bases, V lost 6 bases, and 12 bases had no gene match. DNA for the CDR3: TGTGCCAGCAGAACCCGGGACAGGGGGTCCCTTGAGTACTTC. Its translation: CASRTRDRGSLEYF.

This chain's CDR3 is CASSMFGGVLGTEAFF. CDR3 nucleotide sequence: TGTGCCAGTAGTATGTTTGGAGGGGTCCTTGGCACTGAAGCTTTCTTT. This chain connects TRBV19 to TRBJ1-1; D is possibly TRBD1 (5 bases). Germline values: CDR1 LNHDA, CDR2 SQIVND (reference sequence). CDR3 length equals 16 residues. V gave up 3 bases and J gave up 4 bases, with 18 bases separating them.

The V gene is TRBV7-9, the J gene TRBJ1-2; D might be TRBD1 (6 bases). Germline V gene data show CDR1 as SEHNR and CDR2 as FQNEAQ (reference sequence). The CDR3 length is 12 residues. Deletions cut 7 bases from V and 6 bases from J, with 12 bases between. The CDR3 nucleotides are TGTGCCAGCAACACAGGGCTAAATGGCTACACCTTC. This codes for CASNTGLNGYTF.

The table lists this clone with many counts. The genes are TRBV7-2 and TRBJ1-1; D is undetermined. V was cut by 5 bases and J by 5 bases, with 18 bases left in between. Germline assignment: CDR1 SGHTA and CDR2 FQGNSA. The CDR3 runs to 15 residues. The CDR3 is CASSPAWTSGTEAFF. For the CDR3, the DNA is TGTGCCAGCAGCCCCGCTTGGACCTCGGGGACTGAAGCTTTCTTT.

The chain links TRBV7-3 to TRBJ2-3; D not resolved. Germline values: CDR1 SGHTA, CDR2 FQGTGA. Trimming removed 5 bases from V and 2 bases from J, with 11 bases in between. The length of the CDR3 is 14 residues. The CDR3 loop reads CASSPRGVTDTQYF. As DNA, the CDR3 is TGTGCCAGCAGCCCCCGTGGGGTCACAGATACGCAGTATTTT. The complete variable domain, with remaining parts taken from reference TRBV7-3 and TRBJ2-3, reads GAGVSQTPSNKVTEKGKYVELRCDPISGHTALYWYRQSLGQGPEFLIYFQGTGAADDSGLPNDRFFAVRPEGSVSTLKIQRTERGDSAVYLCASSPRGVTDTQYFGPGTRLTVL.

The chain joins TRBV4-3 to TRBJ2-1, with D maybe TRBD2 (5 bases). Germline loops: CDR1 LGHNA, CDR2 YSLEER. The CDR3 totals 16 residues. V was trimmed by 1 base and J by 9 bases, leaving 19 bases between them. The CDR3 DNA reads TGCGCCAGCAGCCAAGGTAGTAGCGCGACCAAGGGTGAGCAGTTCTTC. Encoded protein: CASSQGSSATKGEQFF.

The chain combines TRBV10-3 with TRBJ2-4; no definite D call. V was pared by 0 bases and J by 1 base, with 4 bases between. The CDR3 spans 14 residues. Looked up from germline, CDR1 is ENHRY and CDR2 is SYGVKD. The CDR3 spells CAISESGAKNIQYF. In nucleotides, the CDR3 is TGTGCCATCAGTGAGTCAGGGGCCAAAAACATTCAGTACTTC.

Turning to this clone: In the same sample, other DNA sequences code for this CDR3. The rearrangement joins TRBV5-4 to TRBJ2-5; perhaps TRBD1 as D (5 bases). CDR1 SGHNT and CDR2 YYREEE come from the germline V gene (reference sequence). V lost 0 bases and J 5 bases, leaving 11 bases between the germline ends. The CDR3 runs to 14 residues. The CDR3 coding sequence is TGTGCCAGCAGCTTGGGGCAGGGCGGCGAGACCCAGTACTTC. Translated, it gives CASSLGQGGETQYF.

V and J are TRBV9 and TRBJ2-2; D may match TRBD1 or TRBD2 (5 bases each). Per the germline V gene, CDR1 is SGDLS and CDR2 is YYNGEE. There are 16 residues in the CDR3. V gave up 3 bases and J gave up 1 base, with 13 bases separating them. The CDR3 DNA is TGTGCCAGCAGCGGCAGGGAGAGGCGGAACACCGGGGAGCTGTTTTTT. Translation gives CASSGRERRNTGELFF.

The rearrangement links TRBV7-9 to TRBJ1-4; D is unresolved. Trimming left V 4 bases short and J 8 bases short, with 14 bases between. Looked up from germline, CDR1 is SEHNR and CDR2 is FQNEAQ (reference sequence). The CDR3 consists of 14 residues. CDR3 residues: CASSSTTGREKLFF. The CDR3 DNA reads as TGTGCCAGCAGCTCAACGACGGGCCGAGAAAAACTGTTTTTT.

The rearrangement uses TRBV7-3 and TRBJ2-2, with no clear D. The CDR3 loop spans 15 amino acids. CDR1 and CDR2 (germline): SGHTA, FQGTGA. With 5 bases removed from V and 1 base from J, the gap between germline ends came to 11 bases. The CDR3 bases are TGTGCCAGCAGCAAAGGGCAGTTGAACACCGGGGAGCTGTTTTTT. Translating gives CASSKGQLNTGELFF.

The chain links TRBV28 to TRBJ1-2, with D unclear. V was trimmed by 5 bases and J by 3 bases, leaving 13 bases between them. CDR1 is MDHEN, CDR2 SYDVKM, per germline. This CDR3 region has 14 residues. The CDR3 sequence: CASSTIGGDYGYTF. The CDR3 DNA sequence: TGTGCCAGCAGTACCATAGGCGGGGACTATGGCTACACCTTC.

Worth noting for this clone: Other DNA variants within this sample encode the same CDR3. CDR3 sequence reads: CASSFLAGTDTQYF. DNA for the CDR3: TGCGCCAGCAGCTTTCTTGCAGGGACAGATACGCAGTATTTT. This sequence joins TRBV5-1 and TRBJ2-3; D might be TRBD1 (5 bases). This CDR3 has 14 amino acids. V was cut by 2 bases and J by 3 bases, with 10 bases left in between. Germline V gene sequence: CDR1 SGHRS, CDR2 YFSETQ.

The J gene is TRBJ1-5, the V gene TRBV2, with 9 bases aligning to TRBD1. V shed 4 bases, J shed 2 bases, and the junction held 3 bases outside the gene matches. Germline lookup yields CDR1 SNHLY and CDR2 FYNNEI. The CDR3 extends over 15 amino acids. In DNA form, the CDR3 reads TGTGCCAGCAGTGCGGACAGGGGTGGCAATCAGCCCCAGCATTTT. Its protein is CASSADRGGNQPQHF.

This clone came up once. Since a much larger clone is just one base distant, this may be a read error. This sample includes further DNA sequences coding for the same CDR3. The V call is TRBV7-2, the J call TRBJ2-2, with D hard to call. Germline lookup yields CDR1 SGHTA and CDR2 FQGNSA. The CDR3 runs to 12 residues. Deletions cut 1 base from V and 5 bases from J, with 2 bases between. The CDR3 protein is CASSLGTGELFF. CDR3 DNA sequence: TGTGCCAGCAGCTTAGGTACCGGGGAGCTGTTTTTT.

The chain is built from TRBV5-1 and TRBJ2-7; a weak D match, TRBD2 (6 bases). Germline V gives CDR1 SGHRS, CDR2 YFSETQ. The CDR3 totals 20 residues. V lost 4 bases to trimming and J lost 4 bases, with 33 bases between them. In DNA form, the CDR3 reads TGCGCCAGCAGCCTGGGTGGGGGGACGAAGATGCCCGGAGATGAATACGAGCAGTACTTC. It specifies CASSLGGGTKMPGDEYEQYF.

The J gene is TRBJ2-1, the V gene TRBV6-5; no clear D gene. CDR1 is MNHEY, CDR2 SVGAGI, per germline. The CDR3 runs 14 residues. The V end was cut by 2 bases, the J end by 7 bases, with 12 bases between. The CDR3 spells CASSYTLTENEQFF. CDR3 in DNA: TGTGCCAGCAGTTACACCCTAACAGAGAATGAGCAGTTCTTC.

The chain has TRBV5-1 and TRBJ2-6; D remains unclear. This CDR3 has 14 residues. With 4 bases removed from V and 0 bases from J, the gap between germline ends came to 5 bases. The germline gives CDR1 SGHRS, CDR2 YFSETQ. The CDR3, as DNA: TGCGCCAGCAGCACCTTCTCTGGGGCCAACGTCCTGACTTTC. Its translation is CASSTFSGANVLTF.

This sequence joins TRBV15 and TRBJ2-3; 11 bases match TRBD2. CDR3 length equals 15 residues. The germline V gene encodes CDR1 LNHNV and CDR2 YYDKDF (reference sequence). The V segment lost 3 bases and the J segment 3 bases; nucleotides outside the gene matches: 2. The CDR3 sequence is CATSRTSGITDTQYF. The CDR3 bases are TGTGCCACCAGCAGGACTAGCGGGATTACAGATACGCAGTATTTT.

This clone came up once. The chain employs TRBV11-3 and TRBJ2-5; no reliable D call. Near its end, the DNA agrees better with TRBJ2-7, so the J call may be wrong. This CDR3 is built from 13 residues. The germline gives CDR1 SGHNT, CDR2 YENEEA. CDR3 nucleotides: TGTGCCAGCAGCGAGACCCCACGCAGCGAGCAGTACTTC. This encodes CASSETPRSEQYF.

This rearrangement joins TRBV19 to TRBJ1-2; 12 bases agree with TRBD1. V trimming: 6 bases; J trimming: 8 bases; junction bases outside the gene matches: 10. The germline V gene encodes CDR1 LNHDA and CDR2 SQIVND (reference sequence). This CDR3 spans 15 amino acids. Here the CDR3 reads CASSLGTGGAWGYTF. The CDR3, as DNA: TGTGCCAGTAGCCTCGGGACAGGGGGCGCTTGGGGCTACACCTTC.

In this sample, this clone turned up a few times. The J gene is TRBJ1-1, the V gene TRBV20-1; no clear D gene. CDR1 DFQATT and CDR2 SNEGSKA come from the germline V gene (reference sequence). The CDR3 is 11 residues long. V shed 7 bases and J shed 5 bases, with 11 bases lying between them. CDR3 sequence: CSVRRQTEAFF. CDR3 sequence (DNA): TGCAGTGTCAGGAGGCAGACTGAAGCTTTCTTT.